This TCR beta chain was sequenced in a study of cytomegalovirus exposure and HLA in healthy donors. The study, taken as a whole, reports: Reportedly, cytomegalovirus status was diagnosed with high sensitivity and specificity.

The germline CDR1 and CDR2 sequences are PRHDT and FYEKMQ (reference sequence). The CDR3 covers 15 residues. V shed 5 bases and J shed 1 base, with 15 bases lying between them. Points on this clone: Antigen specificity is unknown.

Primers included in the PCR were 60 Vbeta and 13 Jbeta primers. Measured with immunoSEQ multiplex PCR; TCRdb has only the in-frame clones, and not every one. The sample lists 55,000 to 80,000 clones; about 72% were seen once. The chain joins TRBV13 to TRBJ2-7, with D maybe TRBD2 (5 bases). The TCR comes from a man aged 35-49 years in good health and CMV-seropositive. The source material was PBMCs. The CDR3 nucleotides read TGTGCCAGCAGCCCCCCTGGAGGAGGATCCTACGAGCAGTACTTC. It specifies CASSPPGGGSYEQYF.